The clone carrying this T cell receptor beta chain came up many times. Its specificity is unknown. This sample was included in a study of T cell repertoires in cytomegalovirus infection. Looked up from germline, CDR1 is SGHVS and CDR2 is FQNEAQ. The CDR3 is 14 residues long. Trimming stripped 5 bases from V and 6 bases from J, with 14 bases between. TCRdb redid the calling of the reads with MiXCR, one entry per CDR3 protein. The profile covers about 830,000 distinct CDR3 sequences, with less than 35% appearing a single time and under 15% taken by the ten largest. V is TRBV7-8 and J is TRBJ2-1; possible D gene TRBD2, 6 bases. The sample was cultured CD8+ T cells from PBMCs, taken from culture after CMV antigen stimulation. The source is a human donor in good health (CMV status not recorded). Some clones in this sample may be carry-over from other donors' samples. The CDR3 loop is CASSVGGTPNEQFF. The CDR3 DNA reads as TGTGCCAGCAGCGTAGGAGGGACTCCCAATGAGCAGTTCTTC.